This T cell receptor beta chain stems from a study of cytomegalovirus exposure and HLA in healthy donors. Study-level results: Cytomegalovirus association was assigned to more than 150 TCR beta chains. In the roughly 120 validation repertoires, more than 85% of cluster scores exceeded 0, per a later analysis. Reports described diagnosis of cytomegalovirus status by the classifier as highly specific and sensitive.

Note on this clone: What it binds is unknown.

This CDR3 is 15 amino acids long. V was clipped by 0 bases and J by 5 bases; unmatched bases: 7. CDR1 is GTSNPN, CDR2 SVGIG, per germline (reference sequence). The table came from immunoSEQ multiplex PCR; TCRdb's copy has only in-frame clones and leaves some out. The sample carries approximately 200,000 clones, 80% to 85% recorded once. Sequencing was carried out using PBMCs. The sequence was collected from a woman under 40 in good health and CMV-seronegative. The genes are TRBV30 and TRBJ1-5; 7 bases fit TRBD1. CDR3 in DNA: TGTGCCTGGAGTGTAGACGGACAGGTTTATCAGCCCCAGCATTTT. This translates into CAWSVDGQVYQPQHF.